The clone carrying this T cell receptor (beta chain) appeared a few times. The data belong to a study of shared clonotypes between healthy human individuals. Across the whole study: The study enrolled two women and a few men aged 18 to 49.

Profiling relied on immunoSEQ multiplex PCR, and the TCRdb table lists in-frame clones only, not all of them. The sample yields about 480,000 clones, roughly 79% seen once. CDR1 and CDR2 from the germline V gene are LNHDA and SQIVND (reference sequence). The CDR3 runs to 12 residues. Trimming took 5 bases from V and 8 from J, leaving 9 bases between them. The chain recombines TRBV19 with TRBJ1-4; perhaps TRBD1 as D (5 bases). Material: PBMCs. This receptor was obtained from a woman in her forties in good health. Some clones in this sample may be carry-over from other donors' samples. CDR3 DNA sequence: TGTGCCAGTAGTGTCGACAGAGAAAAACTGTTTTTT. It encodes CASSVDREKLFF.